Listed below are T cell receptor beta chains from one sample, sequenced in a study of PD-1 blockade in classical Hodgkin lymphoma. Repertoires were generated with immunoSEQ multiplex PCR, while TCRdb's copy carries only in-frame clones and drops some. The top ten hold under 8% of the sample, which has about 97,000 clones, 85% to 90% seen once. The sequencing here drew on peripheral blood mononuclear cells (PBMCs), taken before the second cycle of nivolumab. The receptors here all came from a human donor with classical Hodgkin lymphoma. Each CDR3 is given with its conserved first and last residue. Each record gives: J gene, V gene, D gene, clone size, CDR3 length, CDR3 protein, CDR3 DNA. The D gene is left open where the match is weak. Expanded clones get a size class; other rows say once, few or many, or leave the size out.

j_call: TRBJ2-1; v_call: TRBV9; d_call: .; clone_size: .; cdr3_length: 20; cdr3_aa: CASSVEGGGPPLSSYNEQFF; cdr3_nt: TGTGCCAGCAGCGTAGAAGGCGGGGGCCCCCCTTTAAGCTCCTACAATGAGCAGTTCTTC
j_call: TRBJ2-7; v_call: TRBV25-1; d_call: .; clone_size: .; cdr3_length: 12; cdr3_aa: CASSFTPYEQYF; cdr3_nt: TGTGCCAGCAGTTTCACCCCCTACGAGCAGTACTTC
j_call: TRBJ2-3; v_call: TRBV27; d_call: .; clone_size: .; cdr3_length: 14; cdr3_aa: CASSREGGADTQYF; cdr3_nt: TGTGCCAGCAGTCGGGAAGGGGGGGCGGATACGCAGTATTTT
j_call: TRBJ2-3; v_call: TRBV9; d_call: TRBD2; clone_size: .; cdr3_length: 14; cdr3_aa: CASSAGLASDTQYF; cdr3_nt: TGTGCCAGCAGCGCCGGACTAGCCTCAGATACGCAGTATTTT
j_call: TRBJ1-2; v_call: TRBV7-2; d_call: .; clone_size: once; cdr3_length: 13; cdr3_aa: CASSLEAGRSYTF; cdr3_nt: TGTGCCAGCAGCTTAGAGGCAGGGAGGAGCTACACCTTC
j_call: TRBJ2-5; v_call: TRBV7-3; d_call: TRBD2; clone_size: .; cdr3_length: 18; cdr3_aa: CASSLRRTSGGIQETQYF; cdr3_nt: TGTGCCAGCAGCTTAAGAAGGACTAGCGGGGGCATACAAGAGACCCAGTACTTC
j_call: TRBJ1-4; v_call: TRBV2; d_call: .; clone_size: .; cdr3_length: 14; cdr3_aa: CASVEGQNNEKLFF; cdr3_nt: TGTGCCAGCGTAGAAGGACAGAATAATGAAAAACTGTTTTTT
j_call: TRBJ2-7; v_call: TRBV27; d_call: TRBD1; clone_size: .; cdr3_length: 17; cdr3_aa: CASSLSTGAVVGYEQYF; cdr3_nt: TGTGCCAGCAGTTTATCGACAGGGGCCGTGGTTGGCTACGAGCAGTACTTC
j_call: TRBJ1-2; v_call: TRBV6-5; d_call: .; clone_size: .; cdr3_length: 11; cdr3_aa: CATGRLEGYTF; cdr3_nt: TGTGCCACCGGCCGGCTTGAAGGCTACACCTTC
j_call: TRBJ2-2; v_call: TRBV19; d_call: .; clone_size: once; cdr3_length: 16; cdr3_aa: CATKPARGLNTGELFF; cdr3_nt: TGTGCCACCAAACCAGCCAGGGGATTAAACACCGGGGAGCTGTTTTTT
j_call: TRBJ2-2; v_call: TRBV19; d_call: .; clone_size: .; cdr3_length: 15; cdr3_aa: CASSSRYQGTGELFF; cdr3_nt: TGTGCCAGTAGTTCACGGTATCAGGGAACCGGGGAGCTGTTTTTT
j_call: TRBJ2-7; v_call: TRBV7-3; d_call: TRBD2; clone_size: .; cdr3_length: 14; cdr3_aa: CASSPSGFSYEQYF; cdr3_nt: TGTGCCAGCAGCCCTAGCGGATTCTCCTACGAGCAGTACTTC
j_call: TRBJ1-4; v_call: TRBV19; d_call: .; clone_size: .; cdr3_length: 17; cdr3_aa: CASRPDSWAWGDEKLFF; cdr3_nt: TGTGCCAGTAGACCGGACAGTTGGGCATGGGGGGATGAAAAACTGTTTTTT
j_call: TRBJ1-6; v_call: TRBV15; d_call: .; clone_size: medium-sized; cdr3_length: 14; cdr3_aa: CATSGGATNSPLHF; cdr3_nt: TGTGCCACCAGCGGGGGGGCTACCAATTCACCCCTCCACTTT
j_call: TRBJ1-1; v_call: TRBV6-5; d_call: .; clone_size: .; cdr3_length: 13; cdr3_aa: CASRRHANTEAFF; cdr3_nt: TGTGCCAGCAGGCGACACGCGAACACTGAAGCTTTCTTT
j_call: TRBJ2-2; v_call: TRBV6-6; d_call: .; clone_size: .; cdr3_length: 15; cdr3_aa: CASSYSRQNTGELFF; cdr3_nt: TGTGCCAGCAGTTACTCCCGACAGAACACCGGGGAGCTGTTTTTT
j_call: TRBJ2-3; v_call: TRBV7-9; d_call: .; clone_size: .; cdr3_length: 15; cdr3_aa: CASSLDGRYTDTQYF; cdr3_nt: TGTGCCAGCAGCTTAGACGGCCGATACACAGATACGCAGTATTTT
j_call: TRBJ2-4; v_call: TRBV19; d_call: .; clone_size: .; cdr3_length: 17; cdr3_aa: CASSESKGPWGKNIQYF; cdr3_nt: TGTGCCAGTAGTGAATCCAAGGGCCCGTGGGGCAAAAACATTCAGTACTTC
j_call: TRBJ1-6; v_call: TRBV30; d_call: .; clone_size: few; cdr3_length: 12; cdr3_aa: CAWKTDNSPLHF; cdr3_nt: TGTGCCTGGAAGACGGACAATTCACCCCTCCACTTT
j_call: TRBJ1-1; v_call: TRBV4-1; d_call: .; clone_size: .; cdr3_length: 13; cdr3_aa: CASSYGTDTEAFF; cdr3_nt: TGCGCCAGCAGCTACGGGACGGACACTGAAGCTTTCTTT
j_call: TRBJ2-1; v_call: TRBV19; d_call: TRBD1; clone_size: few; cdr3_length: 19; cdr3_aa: CASSIRNGWWGQGGNEQFF; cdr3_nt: TGTGCCAGTAGTATAAGGAATGGGTGGTGGGGACAGGGAGGCAATGAGCAGTTCTTC
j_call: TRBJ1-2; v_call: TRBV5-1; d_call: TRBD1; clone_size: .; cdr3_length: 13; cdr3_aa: CASSPDRAPRYTF; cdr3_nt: TGCGCCAGCAGCCCGGACAGGGCCCCTCGCTACACCTTC
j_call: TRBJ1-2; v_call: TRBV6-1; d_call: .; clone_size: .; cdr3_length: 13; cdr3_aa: CASSPRDNYGYTF; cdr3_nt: TGTGCCAGCAGCCCCCGGGACAACTATGGCTACACCTTC
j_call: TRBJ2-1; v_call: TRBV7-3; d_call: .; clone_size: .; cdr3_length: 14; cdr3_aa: CASSLMQGGNEQFF; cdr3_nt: TGTGCCAGCAGCTTAATGCAGGGAGGCAATGAGCAGTTCTTC
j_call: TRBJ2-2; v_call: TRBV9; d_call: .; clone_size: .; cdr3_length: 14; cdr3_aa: CASSAGYAAGELFF; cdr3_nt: TGTGCCAGCAGCGCAGGATATGCGGCCGGGGAGCTGTTTTTT
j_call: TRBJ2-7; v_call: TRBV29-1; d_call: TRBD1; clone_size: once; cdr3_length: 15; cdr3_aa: CSVEDLTGGGYEQYF; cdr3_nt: TGCAGCGTTGAAGATTTGACAGGGGGGGGTTACGAGCAGTACTTC
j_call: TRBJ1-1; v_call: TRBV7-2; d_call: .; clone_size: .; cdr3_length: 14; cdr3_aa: CASSLAQTNTEAFF; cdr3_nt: TGTGCCAGCAGCTTAGCGCAAACGAACACTGAAGCTTTCTTT
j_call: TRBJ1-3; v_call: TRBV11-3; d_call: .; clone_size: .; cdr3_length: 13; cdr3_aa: CARVMISGNTIYF; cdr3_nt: TGTGCCAGAGTAATGATCTCTGGAAACACCATATATTTT
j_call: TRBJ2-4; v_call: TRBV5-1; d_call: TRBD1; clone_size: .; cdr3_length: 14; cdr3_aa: CASSFDRDTYIQYF; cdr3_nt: TGCGCCAGCAGCTTCGACAGGGATACGTACATTCAGTACTTC
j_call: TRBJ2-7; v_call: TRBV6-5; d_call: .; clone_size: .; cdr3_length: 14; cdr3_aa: CASSSWAVDYEQYF; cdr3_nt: TGTGCCAGCAGTTCGTGGGCGGTGGACTACGAGCAGTACTTC
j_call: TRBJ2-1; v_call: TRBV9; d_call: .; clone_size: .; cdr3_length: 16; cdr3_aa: CASSKIGGGVTNEQFF; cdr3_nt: TGTGCCAGCAGCAAAATAGGAGGGGGGGTCACCAATGAGCAGTTCTTC
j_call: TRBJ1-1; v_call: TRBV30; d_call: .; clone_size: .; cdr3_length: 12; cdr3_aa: CAWSRIPRPAFF; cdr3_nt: TGTGCCTGGAGTAGGATACCTAGGCCGGCTTTCTTT
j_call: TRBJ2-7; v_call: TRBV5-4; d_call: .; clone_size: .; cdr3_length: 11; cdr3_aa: CASRVRGEQYF; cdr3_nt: TGTGCCAGCAGGGTCCGGGGGGAGCAGTACTTC
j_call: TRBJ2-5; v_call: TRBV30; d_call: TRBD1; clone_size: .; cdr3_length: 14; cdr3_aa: CAWTQGQPQETQYF; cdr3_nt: TGTGCCTGGACCCAGGGACAGCCCCAAGAGACCCAGTACTTC
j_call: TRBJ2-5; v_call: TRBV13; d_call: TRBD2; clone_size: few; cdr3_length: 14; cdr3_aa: CASSMTAGEETQYF; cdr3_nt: TGTGCCAGCAGCATGACAGCGGGAGAAGAGACCCAGTACTTC
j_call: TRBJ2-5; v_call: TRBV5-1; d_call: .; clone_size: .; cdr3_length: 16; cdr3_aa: CASSLLGSVLKETQYF; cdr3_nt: TGCGCCAGCAGCTTACTAGGGTCCGTTCTAAAAGAGACCCAGTACTTC
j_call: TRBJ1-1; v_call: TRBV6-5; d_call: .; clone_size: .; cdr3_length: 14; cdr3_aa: CASSYPGGPPEAFF; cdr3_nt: TGTGCCAGCAGTTACCCAGGCGGACCCCCTGAAGCTTTCTTT
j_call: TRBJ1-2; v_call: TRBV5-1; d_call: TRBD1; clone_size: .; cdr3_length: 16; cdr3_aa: CASSSGTGFQSYGYTF; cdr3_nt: TGCGCCAGCAGCTCTGGGACAGGCTTTCAGAGCTATGGCTACACCTTC
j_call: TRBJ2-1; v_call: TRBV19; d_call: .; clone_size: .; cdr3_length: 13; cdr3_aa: CASSIDLDNEQFF; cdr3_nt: TGTGCCAGTAGTATAGATTTGGACAATGAGCAGTTCTTC
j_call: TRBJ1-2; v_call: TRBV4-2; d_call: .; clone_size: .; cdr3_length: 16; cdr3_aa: CASSQISGAANYGYTF; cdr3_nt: TGTGCCAGCAGCCAAATATCTGGGGCAGCTAACTATGGCTACACCTTC
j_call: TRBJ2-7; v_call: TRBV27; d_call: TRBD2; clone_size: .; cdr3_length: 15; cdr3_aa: CASSWTSGSTYEQYF; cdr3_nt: TGTGCCAGCAGTTGGACTAGCGGGTCCACCTACGAGCAGTACTTC
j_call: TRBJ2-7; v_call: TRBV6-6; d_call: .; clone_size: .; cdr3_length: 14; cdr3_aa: CASSYMALSYEQYF; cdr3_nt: TGTGCCAGCAGTTACATGGCACTCTCCTACGAGCAGTACTTC
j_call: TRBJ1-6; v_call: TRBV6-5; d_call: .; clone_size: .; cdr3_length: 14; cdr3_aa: CASSSGRANSPLHF; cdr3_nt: TGTGCCAGCAGTTCCGGCAGGGCTAATTCACCCCTCCACTTT
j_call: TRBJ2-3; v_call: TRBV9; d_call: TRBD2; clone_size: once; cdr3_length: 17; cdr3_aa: CASSVEWSGGGTDTQYF; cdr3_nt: TGTGCCAGCAGCGTAGAATGGAGCGGGGGGGGCACAGATACGCAGTATTTT
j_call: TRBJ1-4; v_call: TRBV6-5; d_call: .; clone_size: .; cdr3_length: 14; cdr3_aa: CASSDGRANEKLFF; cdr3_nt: TGTGCCAGCAGTGACGGAAGAGCGAATGAAAAACTGTTTTTT
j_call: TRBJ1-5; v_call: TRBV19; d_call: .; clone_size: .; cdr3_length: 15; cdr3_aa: CASSLHGPGNQPQHF; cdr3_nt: TGTGCCAGTAGTCTGCACGGACCCGGCAATCAGCCCCAGCATTTT
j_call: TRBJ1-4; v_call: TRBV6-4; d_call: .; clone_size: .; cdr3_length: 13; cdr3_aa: CASSVRENEKLFF; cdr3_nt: TGTGCCAGCAGTGTGCGGGAGAATGAAAAACTGTTTTTT
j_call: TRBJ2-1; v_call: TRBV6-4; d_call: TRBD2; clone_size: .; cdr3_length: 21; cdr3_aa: CASSDNVPGLAAKSSYNEQFF; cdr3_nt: TGTGCCAGCAGTGACAACGTTCCGGGACTAGCGGCGAAGAGCTCCTACAATGAGCAGTTCTTC
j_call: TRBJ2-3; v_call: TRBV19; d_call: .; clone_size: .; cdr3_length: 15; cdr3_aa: CASSSGTPDTDTQYF; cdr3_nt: TGTGCCAGTAGTTCGGGGACACCAGACACAGATACGCAGTATTTT
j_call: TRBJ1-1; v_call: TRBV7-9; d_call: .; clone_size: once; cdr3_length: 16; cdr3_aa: CASSLEVWQYNTEAFF; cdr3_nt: TGTGCCAGCAGCCTAGAGGTTTGGCAATATAACACTGAAGCTTTCTTT
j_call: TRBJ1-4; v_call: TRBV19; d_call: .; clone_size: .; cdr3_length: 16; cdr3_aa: CASSRPDGGKGEKLFF; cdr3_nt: TGTGCCAGTAGTCGACCCGACGGAGGGAAAGGTGAAAAACTGTTTTTT
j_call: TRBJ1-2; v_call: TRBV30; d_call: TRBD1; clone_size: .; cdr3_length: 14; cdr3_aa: CAWSPDRGLWGYTF; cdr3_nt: TGTGCCTGGAGCCCCGACAGGGGGCTGTGGGGCTACACCTTC
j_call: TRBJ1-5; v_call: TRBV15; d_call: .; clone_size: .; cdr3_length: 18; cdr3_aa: CATSRDVVGGVLYQPQHF; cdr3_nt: TGTGCCACCAGCAGAGATGTCGTCGGGGGGGTCCTATATCAGCCCCAGCATTTT
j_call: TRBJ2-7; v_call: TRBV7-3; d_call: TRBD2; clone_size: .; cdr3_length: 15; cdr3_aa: CASSRSGGSSYEQYF; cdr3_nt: TGTGCCAGCAGTCGTAGCGGGGGGTCCTCCTACGAGCAGTACTTC
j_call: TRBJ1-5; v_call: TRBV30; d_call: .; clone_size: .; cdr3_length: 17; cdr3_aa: CAWSIRTGYYSNQPQHF; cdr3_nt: TGTGCCTGGAGTATTCGGACGGGCTATTATAGCAATCAGCCCCAGCATTTT
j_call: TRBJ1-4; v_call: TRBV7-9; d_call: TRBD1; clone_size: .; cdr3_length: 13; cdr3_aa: CATLRQGGEKLFF; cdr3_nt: TGTGCCACCCTCAGACAGGGCGGTGAAAAACTGTTTTTT
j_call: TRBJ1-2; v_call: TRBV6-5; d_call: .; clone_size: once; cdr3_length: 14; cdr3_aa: CASQQGWGTYGYTF; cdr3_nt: TGTGCCAGCCAGCAAGGGTGGGGAACCTATGGCTACACCTTC
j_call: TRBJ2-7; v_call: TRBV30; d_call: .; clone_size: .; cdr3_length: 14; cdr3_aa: CALDKGGPSYEQYF; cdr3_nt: TGTGCCTTGGACAAGGGGGGCCCCTCCTACGAGCAGTACTTC
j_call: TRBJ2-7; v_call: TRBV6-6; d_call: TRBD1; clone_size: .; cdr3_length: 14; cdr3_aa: CASSSGQGNYEQYF; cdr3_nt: TGTGCCAGCAGTTCGGGACAGGGGAACTACGAGCAGTACTTC